The 4 T cell receptor beta chains below come from one sample, sequenced in a study of neurological immune-mediated disorders. TCRdb itself ran the 5' RACE reads through MiXCR, one entry per CDR3 protein. The sample holds under 90,000 distinct CDR3 sequences, about 9% seen once. Material for sequencing was PBMCs. These receptors were obtained from a man in his forties or fifties in good health.

In its sample, this clonotype was seen many times. The chain recombines TRBV4-2 with TRBJ2-5; TRBD1 is a possible D gene (6 bases). V lost 1 base and J lost 0, with 9 bases in between. From germline, CDR1 is LGHNA and CDR2 YNFKEQ. CDR3 length: 15 amino acids. The CDR3 DNA is TGTGCCAGCAGCCAAGTTCCAGGGGACCAAGAGACCCAGTACTTC. Translation gives CASSQVPGDQETQYF.

This clonotype occurred many times. This chain links TRBV20-1 with TRBJ2-1, with 12 positions matching TRBD2. Germline assignment: CDR1 DFQATT and CDR2 SNEGSKA (reference sequence). J lost 9 bases, V lost 6 bases, and 12 bases had no gene match. The CDR3 consists of 15 residues. Written as DNA, the CDR3 is TGCAGTGCCACCCTTAACCTAGCGGGGGGGCGTGAGCAGTTCTTC. Its protein product is CSATLNLAGGREQFF.

This clonotype has at least ten counts. J is TRBJ2-1 and V is TRBV5-1; D is possibly TRBD2 (6 bases). Germline lookup yields CDR1 SGHRS and CDR2 YFSETQ. The CDR3 has 17 amino acids. V dropped 0 bases and J dropped 3 bases, with 16 bases sitting between them. CDR3 in amino acids: CASSLATPGLSYNEQFF. The CDR3 DNA reads as TGCGCCAGCAGCTTGGCAACACCGGGACTTAGCTACAATGAGCAGTTCTTC.

This clonotype was picked up many times. The rearrangement links TRBV4-1 to TRBJ2-1, with D hard to call. Trimming pared 0 bases from V and 2 bases from J, leaving 11 bases between. This CDR3 is 16 amino acids long. Germline CDR1 is MGHRA and CDR2 is YSYEKL. CDR3 amino acids: CASSQESAQTYNEQFF. The CDR3 bases are TGCGCCAGCAGCCAAGAAAGCGCCCAAACCTACAATGAGCAGTTCTTC.